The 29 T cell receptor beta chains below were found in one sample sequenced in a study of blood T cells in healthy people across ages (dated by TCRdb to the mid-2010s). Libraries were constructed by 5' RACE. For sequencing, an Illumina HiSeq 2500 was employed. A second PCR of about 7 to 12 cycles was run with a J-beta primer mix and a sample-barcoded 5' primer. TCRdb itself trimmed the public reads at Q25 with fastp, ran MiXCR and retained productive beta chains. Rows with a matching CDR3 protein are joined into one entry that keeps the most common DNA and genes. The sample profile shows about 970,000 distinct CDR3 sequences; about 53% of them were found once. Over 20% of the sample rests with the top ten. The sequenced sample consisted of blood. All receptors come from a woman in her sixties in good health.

As DNA, the CDR3 is TGTGCCAGCAGAGCCGTGGAGACCCAGTACTTC. Its translation: CASRAVETQYF. This chain uses TRBV2 with TRBJ2-5, with no clear D. Per germline, CDR1 SNHLY and CDR2 FYNNEI. The CDR3 consists of 11 residues. The V and J ends lost 6 bases and 5 bases respectively, with 7 bases between them.

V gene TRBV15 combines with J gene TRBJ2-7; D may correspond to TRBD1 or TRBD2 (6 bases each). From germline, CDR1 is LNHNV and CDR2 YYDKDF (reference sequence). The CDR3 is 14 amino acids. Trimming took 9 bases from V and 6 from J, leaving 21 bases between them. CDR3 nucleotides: TGTGCCACTAGCGGTACTCGGACAGAGGTCGAGCAGTACTTC. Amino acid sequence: CATSGTRTEVEQYF.

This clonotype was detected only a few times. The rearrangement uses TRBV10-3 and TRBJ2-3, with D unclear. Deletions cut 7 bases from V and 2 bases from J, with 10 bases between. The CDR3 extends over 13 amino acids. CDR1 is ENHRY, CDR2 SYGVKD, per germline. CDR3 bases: TGTGCCATCATGGGCAGCAACACAGATACGCAGTATTTT. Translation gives CAIMGSNTDTQYF.

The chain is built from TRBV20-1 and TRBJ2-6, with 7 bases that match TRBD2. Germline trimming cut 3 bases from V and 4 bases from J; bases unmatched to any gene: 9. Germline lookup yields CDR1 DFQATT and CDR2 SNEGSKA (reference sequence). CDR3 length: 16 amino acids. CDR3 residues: CSARAAGVTGANVLTF. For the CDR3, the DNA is TGCAGTGCTAGGGCGGCGGGAGTAACCGGGGCCAACGTCCTGACTTTC.

The CDR3 DNA reads TGCGCCAGCAGCTTTTCTTTCAGCGGGATGGATACGCAGTATTTT. Translating it yields CASSFSFSGMDTQYF. The chain carries TRBV5-1 and TRBJ2-3; TRBD2 matches at 7 bases. This CDR3 has 15 amino acids. CDR1 and CDR2 from the germline V gene are SGHRS and YFSETQ. J gave up 6 bases and V 2 bases, and 9 bases lay outside the gene matches.

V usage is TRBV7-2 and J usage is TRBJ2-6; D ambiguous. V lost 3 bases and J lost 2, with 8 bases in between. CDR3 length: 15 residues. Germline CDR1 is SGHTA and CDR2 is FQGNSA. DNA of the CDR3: TGTGCCAGCAGCTTGGTGGCCGCTGGGGCCAACGTCCTGACTTTC. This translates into CASSLVAAGANVLTF.

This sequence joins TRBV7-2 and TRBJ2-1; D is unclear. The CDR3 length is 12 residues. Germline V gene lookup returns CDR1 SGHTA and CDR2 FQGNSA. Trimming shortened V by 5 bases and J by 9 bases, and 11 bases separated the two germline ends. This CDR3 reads CASSQTRTEQFF. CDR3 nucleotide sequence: TGTGCCAGCAGCCAGACTCGGACTGAGCAGTTCTTC.

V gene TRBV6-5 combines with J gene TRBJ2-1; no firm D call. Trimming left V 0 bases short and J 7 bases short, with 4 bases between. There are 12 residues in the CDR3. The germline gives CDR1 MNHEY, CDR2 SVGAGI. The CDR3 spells CASSYSTNEQFF. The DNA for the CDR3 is TGTGCCAGCAGTTACTCGACAAATGAGCAGTTCTTC.

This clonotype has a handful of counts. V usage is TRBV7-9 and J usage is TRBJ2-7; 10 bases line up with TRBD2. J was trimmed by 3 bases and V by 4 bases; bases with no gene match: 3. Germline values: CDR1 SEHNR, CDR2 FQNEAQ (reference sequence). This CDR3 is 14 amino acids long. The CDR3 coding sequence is TGTGCCAGCAGCTCTCTAGCGGGAGACTACGAGCAGTACTTC. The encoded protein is CASSSLAGDYEQYF.

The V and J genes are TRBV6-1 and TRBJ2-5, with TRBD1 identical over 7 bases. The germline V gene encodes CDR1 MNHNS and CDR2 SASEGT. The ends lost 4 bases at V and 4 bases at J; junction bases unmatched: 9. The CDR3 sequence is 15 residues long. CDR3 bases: TGTGCCAGCAGTGGTTCCGGGAAGGGGGCAGAGACCCAGTACTTC. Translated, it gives CASSGSGKGAETQYF.

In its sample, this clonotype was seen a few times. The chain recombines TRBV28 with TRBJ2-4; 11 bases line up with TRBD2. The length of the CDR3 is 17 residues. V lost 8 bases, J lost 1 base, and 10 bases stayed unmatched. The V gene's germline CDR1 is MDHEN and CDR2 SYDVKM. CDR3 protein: CASRGLAGFDAKNIQYF. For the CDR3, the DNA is TGTGCCAGCCGTGGACTAGCGGGCTTTGACGCCAAAAACATTCAGTACTTC. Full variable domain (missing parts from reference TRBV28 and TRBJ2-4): DVKVTQSSRYLVKRTGEKVFLECVQDMDHENMFWYRQDPGLGLRLIYFSYDVKMKEKGDIPEGYSVSREKKERFSLILESASTNQTSMYLCASRGLAGFDAKNIQYFGAGTRLSVL.

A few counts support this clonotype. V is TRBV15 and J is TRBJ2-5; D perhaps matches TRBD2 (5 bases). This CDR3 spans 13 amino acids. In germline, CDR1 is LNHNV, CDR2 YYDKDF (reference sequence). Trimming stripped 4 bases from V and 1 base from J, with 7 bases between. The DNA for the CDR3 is TGTGCCACCAGCACGAGCGGCCAAGAGACCCAGTACTTC. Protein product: CATSTSGQETQYF.

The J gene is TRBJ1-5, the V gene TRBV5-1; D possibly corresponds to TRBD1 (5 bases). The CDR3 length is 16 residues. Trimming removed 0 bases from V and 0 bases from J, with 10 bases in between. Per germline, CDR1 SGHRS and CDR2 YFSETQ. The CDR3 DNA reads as TGCGCCAGCAGCTTGGGACAGCTTGATAGCAATCAGCCCCAGCATTTT. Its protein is CASSLGQLDSNQPQHF.

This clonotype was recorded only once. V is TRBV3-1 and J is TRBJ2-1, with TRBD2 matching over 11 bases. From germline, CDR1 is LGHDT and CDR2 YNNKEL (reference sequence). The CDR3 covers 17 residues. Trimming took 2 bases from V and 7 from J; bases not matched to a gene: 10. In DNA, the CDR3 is TGTGCCAGCAGCCAACTCCCGACTAGCGGGATACTTAATGAGCAGTTCTTC. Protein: CASSQLPTSGILNEQFF.

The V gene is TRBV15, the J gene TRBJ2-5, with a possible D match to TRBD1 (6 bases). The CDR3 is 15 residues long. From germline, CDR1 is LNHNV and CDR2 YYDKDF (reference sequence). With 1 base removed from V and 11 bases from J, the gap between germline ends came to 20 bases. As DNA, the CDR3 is TGTGCCACCAGCAGAGTCCGGACAGTTCACAATGAGCAGTACTTC. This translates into CATSRVRTVHNEQYF. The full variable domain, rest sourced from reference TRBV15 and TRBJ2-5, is DAMVIQNPRYQVTQFGKPVTLSCSQTLNHNVMYWYQQKSSQAPKLLFHYYDKDFNNEADTPDNFQSRRPNTSFCFLDIRSPGLGDTAMYLCATSRVRTVHNEQYFGPGTRLLVL.

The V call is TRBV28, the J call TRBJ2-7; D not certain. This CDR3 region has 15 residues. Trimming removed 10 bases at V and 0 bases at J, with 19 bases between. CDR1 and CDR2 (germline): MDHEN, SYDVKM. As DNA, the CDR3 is TGTGCCACCCTTCCTTCAGGACCGCTCTCCTACGAGCAGTACTTC. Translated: CATLPSGPLSYEQYF.

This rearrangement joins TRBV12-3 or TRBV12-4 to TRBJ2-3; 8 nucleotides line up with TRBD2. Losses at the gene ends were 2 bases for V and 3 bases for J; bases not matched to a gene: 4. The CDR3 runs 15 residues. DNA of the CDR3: TGTGCCAGCAGTTTAATCGGGGGGGCAACAGATACGCAGTATTTT. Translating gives CASSLIGGATDTQYF.

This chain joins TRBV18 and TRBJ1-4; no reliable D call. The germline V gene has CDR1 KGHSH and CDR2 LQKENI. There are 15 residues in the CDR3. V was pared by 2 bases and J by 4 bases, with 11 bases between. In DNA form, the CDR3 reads TGTGCCAGCTCACCATCGGCTGACGGTAATGAAAAACTGTTTTTT. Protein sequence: CASSPSADGNEKLFF.

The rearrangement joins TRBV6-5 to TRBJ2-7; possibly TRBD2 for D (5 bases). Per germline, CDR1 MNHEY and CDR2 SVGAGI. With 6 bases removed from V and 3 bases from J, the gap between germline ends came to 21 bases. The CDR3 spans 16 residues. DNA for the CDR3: TGTGCCAGCAGACAGCAGTGGTGGGGAGCCAGCTACGAGCAGTACGTC. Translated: CASRQQWWGASYEQYV.

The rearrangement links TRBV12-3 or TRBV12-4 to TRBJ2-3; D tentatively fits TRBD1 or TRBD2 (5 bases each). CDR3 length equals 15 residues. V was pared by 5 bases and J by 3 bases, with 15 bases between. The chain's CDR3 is CASSRQSGGTDTQYF. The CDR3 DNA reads TGTGCCAGCAGTCGACAGAGTGGGGGTACAGATACGCAGTATTTT.

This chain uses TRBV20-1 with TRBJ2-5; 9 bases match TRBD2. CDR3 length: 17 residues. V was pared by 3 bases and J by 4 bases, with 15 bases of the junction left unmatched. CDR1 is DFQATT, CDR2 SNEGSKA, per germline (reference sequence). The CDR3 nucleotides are TGCAGTGCTAGGCTCCCTAGCGGGAATCTGCTGGGAGAGACCCAGTACTTC. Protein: CSARLPSGNLLGETQYF.

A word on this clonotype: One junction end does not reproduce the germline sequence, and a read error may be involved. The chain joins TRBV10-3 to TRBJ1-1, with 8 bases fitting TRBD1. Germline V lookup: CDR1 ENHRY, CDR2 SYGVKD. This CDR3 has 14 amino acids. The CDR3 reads CVIKEGQEDTEAFF. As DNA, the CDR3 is TGTGTCATCAAGGAGGGACAGGAAGACACTGAAGCTTTCTTT.

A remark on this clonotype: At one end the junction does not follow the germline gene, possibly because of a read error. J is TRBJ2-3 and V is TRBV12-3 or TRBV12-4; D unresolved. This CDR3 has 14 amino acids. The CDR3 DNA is TGTGCCAGCAGTTTAGGGCTGATCACAGATACGCAGTGTTTT. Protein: CASSLGLITDTQCF.

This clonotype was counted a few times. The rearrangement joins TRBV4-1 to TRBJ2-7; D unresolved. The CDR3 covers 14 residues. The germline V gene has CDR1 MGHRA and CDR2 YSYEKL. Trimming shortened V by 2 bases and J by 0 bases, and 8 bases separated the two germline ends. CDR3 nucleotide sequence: TGCGCCAGCAGCCAAACGACACCCTCCTACGAGCAGTACTTC. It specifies CASSQTTPSYEQYF.

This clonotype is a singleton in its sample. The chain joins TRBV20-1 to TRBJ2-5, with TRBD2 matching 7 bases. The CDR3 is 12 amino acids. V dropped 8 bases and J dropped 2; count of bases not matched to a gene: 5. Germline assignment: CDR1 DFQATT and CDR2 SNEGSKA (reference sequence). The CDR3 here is CSSRRGQETQYF. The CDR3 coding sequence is TGCAGTTCAAGGCGGGGGCAAGAGACCCAGTACTTC.

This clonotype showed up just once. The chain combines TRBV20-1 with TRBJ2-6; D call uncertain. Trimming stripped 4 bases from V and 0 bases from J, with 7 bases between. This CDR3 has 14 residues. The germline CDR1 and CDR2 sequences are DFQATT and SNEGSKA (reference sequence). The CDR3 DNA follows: TGCAGTGCTAACTCCGTCTCTGGGGCCAACGTCCTGACTTTC. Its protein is CSANSVSGANVLTF.

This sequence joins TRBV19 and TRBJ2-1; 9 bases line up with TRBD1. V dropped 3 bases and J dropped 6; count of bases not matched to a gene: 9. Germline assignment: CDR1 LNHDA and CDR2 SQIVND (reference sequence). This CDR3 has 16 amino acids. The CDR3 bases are TGTGCCAGTAGTATTAGGGTGACAGGGGGTGTCAATGAGCAGTTCTTC. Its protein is CASSIRVTGGVNEQFF.

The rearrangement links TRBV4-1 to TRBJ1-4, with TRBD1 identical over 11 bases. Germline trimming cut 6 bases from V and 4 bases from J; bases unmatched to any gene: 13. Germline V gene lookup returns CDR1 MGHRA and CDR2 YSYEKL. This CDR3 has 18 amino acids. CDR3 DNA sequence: TGCGCCAGCAGACAGTGGACAGGGGGCCGGCAAGTTAATGAAAAACTGTTTTTT. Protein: CASRQWTGGRQVNEKLFF.

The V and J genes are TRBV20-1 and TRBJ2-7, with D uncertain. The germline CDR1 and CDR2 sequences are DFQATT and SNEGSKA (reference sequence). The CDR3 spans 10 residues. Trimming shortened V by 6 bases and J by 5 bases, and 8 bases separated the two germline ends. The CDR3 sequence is CSAARNEQYF. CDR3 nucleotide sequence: TGCAGTGCCGCCCGGAACGAGCAGTACTTC.